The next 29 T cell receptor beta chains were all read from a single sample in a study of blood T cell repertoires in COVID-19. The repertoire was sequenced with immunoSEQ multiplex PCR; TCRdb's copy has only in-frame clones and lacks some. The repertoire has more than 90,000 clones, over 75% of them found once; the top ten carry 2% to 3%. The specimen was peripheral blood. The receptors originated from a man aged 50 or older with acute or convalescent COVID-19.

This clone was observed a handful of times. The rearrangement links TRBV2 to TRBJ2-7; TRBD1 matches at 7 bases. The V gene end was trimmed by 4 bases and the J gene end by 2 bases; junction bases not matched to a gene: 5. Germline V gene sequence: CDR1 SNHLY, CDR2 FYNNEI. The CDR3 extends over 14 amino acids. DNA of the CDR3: TGTGCCAGCAGTGGACAGGGTGGGGCCTACGAGCAGTACTTC. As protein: CASSGQGGAYEQYF.

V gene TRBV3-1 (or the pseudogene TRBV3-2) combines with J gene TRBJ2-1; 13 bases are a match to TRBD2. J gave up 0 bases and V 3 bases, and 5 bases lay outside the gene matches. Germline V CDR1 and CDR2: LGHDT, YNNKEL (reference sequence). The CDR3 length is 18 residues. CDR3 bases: TGTGCCAGCAGCCATACTAGCGGGAGGGTAGACTCCTACAATGAGCAGTTCTTC. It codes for CASSHTSGRVDSYNEQFF.

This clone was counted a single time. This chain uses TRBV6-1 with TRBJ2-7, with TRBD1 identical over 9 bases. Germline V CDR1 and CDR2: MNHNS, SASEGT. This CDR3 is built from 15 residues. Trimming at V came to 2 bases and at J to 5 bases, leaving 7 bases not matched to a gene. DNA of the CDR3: TGTGCCAGCAGTGAAATTACAGGGGGCTACAACGAGCAGTACTTC. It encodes CASSEITGGYNEQYF.

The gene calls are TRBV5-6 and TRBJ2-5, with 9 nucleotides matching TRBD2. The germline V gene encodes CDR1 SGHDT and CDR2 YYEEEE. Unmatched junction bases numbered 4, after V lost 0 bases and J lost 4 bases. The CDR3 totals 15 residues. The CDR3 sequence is CASSLVTSGLETQYF. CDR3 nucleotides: TGTGCCAGCAGCTTGGTAACTAGCGGGTTAGAGACCCAGTACTTC.

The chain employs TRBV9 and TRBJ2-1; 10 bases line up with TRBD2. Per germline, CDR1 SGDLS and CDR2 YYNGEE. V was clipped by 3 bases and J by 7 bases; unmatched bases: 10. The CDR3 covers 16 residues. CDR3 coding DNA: TGTGCCAGCAGCGGGCAACTAGCGGGATCGTGGAATGAGCAGTTCTTC. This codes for CASSGQLAGSWNEQFF.

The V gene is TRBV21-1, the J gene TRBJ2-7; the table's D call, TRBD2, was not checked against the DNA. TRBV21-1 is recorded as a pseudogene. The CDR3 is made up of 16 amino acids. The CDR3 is CASSKVRKRETHEQYF. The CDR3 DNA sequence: TGTGCCAGCAGCAAAGTTCGGAAGCGGGAGACCCACGAGCAGTACTTC.

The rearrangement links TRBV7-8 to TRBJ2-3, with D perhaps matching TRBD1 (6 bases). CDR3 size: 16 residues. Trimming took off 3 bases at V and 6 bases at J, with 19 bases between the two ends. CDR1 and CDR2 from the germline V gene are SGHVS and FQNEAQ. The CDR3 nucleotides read TGTGCCAGCAGCTTGGCCCAGGGGCTCGGGCTGGATACGCAGTATTTT. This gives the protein CASSLAQGLGLDTQYF.

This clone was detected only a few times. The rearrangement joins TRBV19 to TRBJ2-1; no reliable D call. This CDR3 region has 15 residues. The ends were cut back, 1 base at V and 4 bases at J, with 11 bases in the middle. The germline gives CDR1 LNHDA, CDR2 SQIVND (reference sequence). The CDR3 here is CASSIAAPGYNEQFF. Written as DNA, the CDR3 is TGTGCCAGTAGTATAGCAGCGCCCGGATACAATGAGCAGTTCTTC. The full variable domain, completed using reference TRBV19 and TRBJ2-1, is DGGITQSPKYLFRKEGQNVTLSCEQNLNHDAMYWYRQDPGQGLRLIYYSQIVNDFQKGDIAEGYSVSREKKESFPLTVTSAQKNPTAFYLCASSIAAPGYNEQFFGPGTRLTVL.

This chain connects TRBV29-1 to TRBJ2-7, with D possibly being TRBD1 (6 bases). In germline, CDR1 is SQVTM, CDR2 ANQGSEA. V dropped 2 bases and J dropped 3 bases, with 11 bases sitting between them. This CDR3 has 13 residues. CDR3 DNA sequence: TGCAGCGTTGAAACGGGACAAAACTACGAGCAGTACTTC. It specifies CSVETGQNYEQYF.

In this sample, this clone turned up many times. The CDR3 region is CASSSSGNQPQHF. CDR3 in DNA: TGTGCCAGCAGCTCGTCAGGGAATCAGCCCCAGCATTTT. This sequence joins TRBV7-9 and TRBJ1-5; a possible D gene is TRBD1 (5 bases). CDR3 length: 13 amino acids. CDR1 and CDR2 (germline): SEHNR, FQNEAQ (reference sequence). Trimming left V 4 bases short and J 4 bases short, with 8 bases between.

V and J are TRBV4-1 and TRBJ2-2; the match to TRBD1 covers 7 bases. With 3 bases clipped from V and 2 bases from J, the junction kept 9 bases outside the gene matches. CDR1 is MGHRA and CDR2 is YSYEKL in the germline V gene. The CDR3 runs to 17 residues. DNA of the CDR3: TGCGCCAGCAGCCATAAGGACAGGCGGAAAAACACCGGGGAGCTGTTTTTT. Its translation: CASSHKDRRKNTGELFF.

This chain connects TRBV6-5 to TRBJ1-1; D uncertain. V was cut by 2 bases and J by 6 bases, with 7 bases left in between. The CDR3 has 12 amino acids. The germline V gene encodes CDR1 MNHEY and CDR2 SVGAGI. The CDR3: CASSYADSEAFF. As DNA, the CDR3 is TGTGCCAGCAGTTACGCGGATTCTGAAGCTTTCTTT.

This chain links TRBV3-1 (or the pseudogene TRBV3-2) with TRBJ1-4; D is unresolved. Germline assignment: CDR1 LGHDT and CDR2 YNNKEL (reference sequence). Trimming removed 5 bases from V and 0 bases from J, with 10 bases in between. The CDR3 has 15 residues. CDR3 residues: CASSEAGSTNEKLFF. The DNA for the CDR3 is TGTGCCAGCAGCGAGGCGGGCTCAACTAATGAAAAACTGTTTTTT.

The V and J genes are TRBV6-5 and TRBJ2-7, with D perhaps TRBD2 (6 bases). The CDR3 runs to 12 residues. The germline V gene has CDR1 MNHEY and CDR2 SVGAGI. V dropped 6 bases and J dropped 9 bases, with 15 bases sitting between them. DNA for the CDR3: TGTGCCAGCAGGAGGGACTCCCGGAGGCAGTACTTC. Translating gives CASRRDSRRQYF.

The CDR3 DNA reads as TGTGCCAGCTCACCTCGAAGGGACACAAATCAGCCCCAGCATTTT. Protein sequence: CASSPRRDTNQPQHF. This chain links TRBV18 with TRBJ1-5; TRBD1 might be the D (6 bases). The germline V gene encodes CDR1 KGHSH and CDR2 LQKENI. V shed 3 bases and J shed 4 bases, with 13 bases lying between them. The CDR3 has 15 amino acids.

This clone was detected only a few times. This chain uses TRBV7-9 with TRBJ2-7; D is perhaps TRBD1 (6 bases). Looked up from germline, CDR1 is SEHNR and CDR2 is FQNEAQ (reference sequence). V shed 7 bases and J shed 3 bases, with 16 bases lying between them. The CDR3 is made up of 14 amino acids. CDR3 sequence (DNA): TGTGCCAGCACCCCTGGGGACACCAGCTACGAGCAGTACTTC. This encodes CASTPGDTSYEQYF.

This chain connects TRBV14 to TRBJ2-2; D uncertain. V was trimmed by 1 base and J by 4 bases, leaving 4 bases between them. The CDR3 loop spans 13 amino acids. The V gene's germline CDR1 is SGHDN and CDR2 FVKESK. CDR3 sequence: CASSQVFTGELFF. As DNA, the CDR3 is TGTGCCAGCAGCCAAGTCTTCACCGGGGAGCTGTTTTTT. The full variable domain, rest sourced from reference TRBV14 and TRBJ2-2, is EAGVTQFPSHSVIEKGQTVTLRCDPISGHDNLYWYRRVMGKEIKFLLHFVKESKQDESGMPNNRFLAERTGGTYSTLKVQPAELEDSGVYFCASSQVFTGELFFGEGSRLTVL.

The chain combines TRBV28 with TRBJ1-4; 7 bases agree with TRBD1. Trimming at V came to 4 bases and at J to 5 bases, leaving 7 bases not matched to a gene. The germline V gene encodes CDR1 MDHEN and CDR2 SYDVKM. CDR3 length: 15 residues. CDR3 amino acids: CASSSPWTGNEKLFF. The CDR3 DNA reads TGTGCCAGCAGTTCACCCTGGACAGGAAATGAAAAACTGTTTTTT.

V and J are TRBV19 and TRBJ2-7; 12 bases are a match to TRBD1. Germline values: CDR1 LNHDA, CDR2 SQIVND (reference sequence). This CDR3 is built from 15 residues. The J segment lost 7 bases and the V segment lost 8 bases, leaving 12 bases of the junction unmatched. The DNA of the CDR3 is TGTGCCAGTTCCCGCGGGACAGGGGGCCATCGGGAGCAGTACTTC. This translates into CASSRGTGGHREQYF.

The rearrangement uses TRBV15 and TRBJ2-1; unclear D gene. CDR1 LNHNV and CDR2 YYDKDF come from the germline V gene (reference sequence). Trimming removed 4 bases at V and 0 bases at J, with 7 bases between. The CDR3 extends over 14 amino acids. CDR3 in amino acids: CATSKADSYNEQFF. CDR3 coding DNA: TGTGCCACCAGCAAGGCGGACTCCTACAATGAGCAGTTCTTC.

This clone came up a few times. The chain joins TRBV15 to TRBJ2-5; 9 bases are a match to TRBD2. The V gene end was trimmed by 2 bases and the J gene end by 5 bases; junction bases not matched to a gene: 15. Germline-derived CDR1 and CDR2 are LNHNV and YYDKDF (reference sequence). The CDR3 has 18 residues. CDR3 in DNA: TGTGCCACCAGCAGAAGTAGTCGTTCACTAGCGGGTTCTGAGACCCAGTACTTC. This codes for CATSRSSRSLAGSETQYF.

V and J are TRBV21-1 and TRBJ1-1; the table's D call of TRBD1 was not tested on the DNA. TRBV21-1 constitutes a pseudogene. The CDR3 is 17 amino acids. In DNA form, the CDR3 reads TGTGCCAGCAGCAAAGAGGAGAGACAGGGAGTGCGAACTGAAGCTTTCTTT. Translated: CASSKEERQGVRTEAFF.

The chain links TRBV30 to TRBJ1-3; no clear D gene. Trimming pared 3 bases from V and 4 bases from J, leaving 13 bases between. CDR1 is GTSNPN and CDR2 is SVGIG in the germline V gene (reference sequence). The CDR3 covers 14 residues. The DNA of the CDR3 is TGTGCCTGGAGCATGGGAGTTCAGGGAAACACCATATATTTT. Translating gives CAWSMGVQGNTIYF.

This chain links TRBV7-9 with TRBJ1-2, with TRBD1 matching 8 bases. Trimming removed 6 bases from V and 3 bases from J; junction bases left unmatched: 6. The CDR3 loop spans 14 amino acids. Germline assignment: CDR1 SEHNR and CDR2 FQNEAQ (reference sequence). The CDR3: CASSRQGRDYGYTF. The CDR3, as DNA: TGTGCCAGCAGTCGACAGGGGCGAGACTATGGCTACACCTTC. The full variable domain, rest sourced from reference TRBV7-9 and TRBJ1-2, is DTGVSQNPRHKITKRGQNVTFRCDPISEHNRLYWYRQTLGQGPEFLTYFQNEAQLEKSRLLSDRFSAERPKGSFSTLEIQRTEQGDSAMYLCASSRQGRDYGYTFGSGTRLTVV.

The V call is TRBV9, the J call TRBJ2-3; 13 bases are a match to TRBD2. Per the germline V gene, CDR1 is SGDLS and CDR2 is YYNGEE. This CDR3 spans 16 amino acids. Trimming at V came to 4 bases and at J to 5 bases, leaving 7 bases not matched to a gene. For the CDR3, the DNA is TGTGCCAGCAGCCCAACTAGCGGGGGGGCCGTAGATACGCAGTATTTT. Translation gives CASSPTSGGAVDTQYF.

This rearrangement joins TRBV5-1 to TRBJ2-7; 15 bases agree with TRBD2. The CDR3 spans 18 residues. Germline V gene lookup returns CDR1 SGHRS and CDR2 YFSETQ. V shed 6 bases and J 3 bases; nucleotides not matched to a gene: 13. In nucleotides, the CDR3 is TGCGCCAGCACCTTTGGACTAGCGGGAGGGTCCCCCTTCTACGAGCAGTACTTC. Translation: CASTFGLAGGSPFYEQYF.

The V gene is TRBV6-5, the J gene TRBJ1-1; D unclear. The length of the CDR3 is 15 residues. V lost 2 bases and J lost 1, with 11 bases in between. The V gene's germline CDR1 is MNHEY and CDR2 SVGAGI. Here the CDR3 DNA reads TGTGCCAGCAGTTACGAGGCCTTTGAGAACACTGAAGCTTTCTTT. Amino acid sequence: CASSYEAFENTEAFF.

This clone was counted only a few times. CDR3: CATSRGAKYEQYF. The CDR3 DNA reads as TGTGCCACCAGCAGAGGGGCTAAGTACGAGCAGTACTTC. This rearrangement joins TRBV15 to TRBJ2-7; D ambiguous. Trimming shortened V by 1 base and J by 4 bases, and 8 bases separated the two germline ends. The CDR3 sequence is 13 residues long. CDR1 is LNHNV, CDR2 YYDKDF, per germline (reference sequence).

CDR3 DNA: TGTGCCAGCAGTCACTCAGGATCCTACGAGCAGTACTTC. Its translation: CASSHSGSYEQYF. The V gene is TRBV14, the J gene TRBJ2-7; D gene ambiguous. The germline CDR1 and CDR2 sequences are SGHDN and FVKESK. This CDR3 has 13 residues. Trimming shortened V by 6 bases and J by 1 base, and 10 bases separated the two germline ends.